This record looks at one T cell receptor beta chain sequence and its context. The PCR employed 60 Vbeta primers together with 13 Jbeta primers. Here immunoSEQ multiplex PCR was the method, and the copy in TCRdb shows in-frame clones only, minus some. The sample contains around 130,000 clones, around 75% of which appear only once. These data are taken from a study of cytomegalovirus exposure and HLA in healthy donors. Trimming removed 7 bases from V and 1 base from J, with 7 bases in between. The CDR3 loop spans 12 amino acids. Looked up from germline, CDR1 is MGHDK and CDR2 is SYGVNS. This sequence originates from a woman in her 40s in good health and CMV-seropositive. The chain combines TRBV25-1 with TRBJ1-1, with D maybe TRBD1 (5 bases). Sequences were obtained from PBMCs. The chain's CDR3 is CASTDRNTEAFF. The CDR3 DNA reads TGTGCCAGCACTGACAGGAACACTGAAGCTTTCTTT.